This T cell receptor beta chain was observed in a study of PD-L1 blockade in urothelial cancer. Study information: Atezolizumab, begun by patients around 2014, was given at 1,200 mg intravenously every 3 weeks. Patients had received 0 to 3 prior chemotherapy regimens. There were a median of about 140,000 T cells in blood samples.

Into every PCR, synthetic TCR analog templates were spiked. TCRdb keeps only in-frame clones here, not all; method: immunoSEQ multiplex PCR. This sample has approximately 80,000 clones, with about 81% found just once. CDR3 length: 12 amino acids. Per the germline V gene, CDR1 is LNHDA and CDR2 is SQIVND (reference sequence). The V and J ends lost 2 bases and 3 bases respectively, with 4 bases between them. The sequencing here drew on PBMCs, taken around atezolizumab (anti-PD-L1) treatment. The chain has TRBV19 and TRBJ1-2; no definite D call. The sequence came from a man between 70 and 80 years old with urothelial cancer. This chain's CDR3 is CASSISYYGYTF. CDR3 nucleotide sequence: TGTGCCAGTAGTATATCTTACTATGGCTACACCTTC.